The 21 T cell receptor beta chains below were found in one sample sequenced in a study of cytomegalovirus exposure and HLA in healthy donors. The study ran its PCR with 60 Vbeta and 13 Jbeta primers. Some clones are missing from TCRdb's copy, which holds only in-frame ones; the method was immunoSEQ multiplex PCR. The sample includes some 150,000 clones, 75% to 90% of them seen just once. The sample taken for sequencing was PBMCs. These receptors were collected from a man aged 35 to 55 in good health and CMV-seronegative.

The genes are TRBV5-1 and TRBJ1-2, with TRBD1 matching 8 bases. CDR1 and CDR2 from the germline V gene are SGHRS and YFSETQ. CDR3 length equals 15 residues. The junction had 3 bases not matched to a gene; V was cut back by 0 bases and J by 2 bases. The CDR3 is CASSLGDRNNYGYTF. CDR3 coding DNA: TGCGCCAGCAGCTTGGGGGACAGGAACAACTATGGCTACACCTTC.

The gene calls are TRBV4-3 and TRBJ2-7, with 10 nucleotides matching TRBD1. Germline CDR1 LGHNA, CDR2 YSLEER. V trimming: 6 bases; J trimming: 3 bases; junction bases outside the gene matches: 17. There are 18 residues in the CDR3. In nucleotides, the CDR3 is TGCGCCAGCAGAACCCAACATCGACAGGGGGCCCGTTTCTACGAGCAGTACTTC. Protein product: CASRTQHRQGARFYEQYF.

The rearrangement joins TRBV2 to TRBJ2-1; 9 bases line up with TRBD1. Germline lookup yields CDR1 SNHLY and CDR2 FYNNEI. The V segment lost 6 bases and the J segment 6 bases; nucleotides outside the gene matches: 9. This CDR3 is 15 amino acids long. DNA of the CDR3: TGTGCCAGCAGGACCGGGACAGGGCGGGTCAATGAGCAGTTCTTC. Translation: CASRTGTGRVNEQFF.

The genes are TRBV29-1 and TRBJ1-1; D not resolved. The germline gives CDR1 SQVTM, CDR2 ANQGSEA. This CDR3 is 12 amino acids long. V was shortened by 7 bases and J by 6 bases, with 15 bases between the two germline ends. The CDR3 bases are TGCAGCGCTCCAACTACCGACGCTGAAGCTTTCTTT. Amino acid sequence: CSAPTTDAEAFF.

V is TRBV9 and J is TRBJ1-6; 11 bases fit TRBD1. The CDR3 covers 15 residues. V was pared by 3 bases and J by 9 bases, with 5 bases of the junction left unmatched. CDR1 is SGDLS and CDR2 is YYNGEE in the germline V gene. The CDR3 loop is CASSASGTGGSPLHF. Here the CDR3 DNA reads TGTGCCAGCAGCGCCAGCGGGACAGGGGGTTCACCCCTCCACTTT. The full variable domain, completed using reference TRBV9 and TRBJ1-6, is DSGVTQTPKHLITATGQRVTLRCSPRSGDLSVYWYQQSLDQGLQFLIQYYNGEERAKGNILERFSAQQFPDLHSELNLSSLELGDSALYFCASSASGTGGSPLHFGNGTRLTVT.

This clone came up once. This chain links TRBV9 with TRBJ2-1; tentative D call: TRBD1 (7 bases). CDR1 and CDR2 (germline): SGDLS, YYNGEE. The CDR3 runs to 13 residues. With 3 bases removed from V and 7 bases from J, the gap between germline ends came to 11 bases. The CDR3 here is CASSAQGGNEQFF. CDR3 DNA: TGTGCCAGCAGCGCTCAGGGGGGAAATGAGCAGTTCTTC.

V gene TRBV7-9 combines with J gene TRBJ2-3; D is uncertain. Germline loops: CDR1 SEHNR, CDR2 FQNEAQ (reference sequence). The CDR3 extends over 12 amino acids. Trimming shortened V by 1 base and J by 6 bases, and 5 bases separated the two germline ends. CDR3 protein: CASSLGTDTQYF. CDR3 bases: TGTGCCAGCAGCTTAGGTACTGATACGCAGTATTTT.

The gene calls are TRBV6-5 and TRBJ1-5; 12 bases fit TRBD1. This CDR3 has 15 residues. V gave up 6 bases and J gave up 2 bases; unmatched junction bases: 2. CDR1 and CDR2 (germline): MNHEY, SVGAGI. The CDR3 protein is CASSGTGGGNQPQHF. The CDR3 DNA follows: TGTGCCAGCAGCGGGACAGGGGGCGGCAATCAGCCCCAGCATTTT.

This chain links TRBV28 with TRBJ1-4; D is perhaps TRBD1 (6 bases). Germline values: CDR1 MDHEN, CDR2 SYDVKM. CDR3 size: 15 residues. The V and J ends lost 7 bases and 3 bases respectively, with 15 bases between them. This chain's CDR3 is CASTTGGASNEKLFF. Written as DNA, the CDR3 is TGTGCCAGCACTACGGGGGGCGCATCTAATGAAAAACTGTTTTTT.

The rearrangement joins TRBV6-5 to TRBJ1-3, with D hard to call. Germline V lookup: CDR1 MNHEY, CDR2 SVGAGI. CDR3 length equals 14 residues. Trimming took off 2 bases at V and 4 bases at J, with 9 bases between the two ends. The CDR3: CASSYRALGNTIYF. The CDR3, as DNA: TGTGCCAGCAGTTACCGTGCGTTGGGAAACACCATATATTTT.

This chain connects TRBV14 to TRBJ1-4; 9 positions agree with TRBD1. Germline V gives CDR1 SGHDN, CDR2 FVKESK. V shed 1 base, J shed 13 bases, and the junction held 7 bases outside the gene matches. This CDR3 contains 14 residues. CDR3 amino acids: CASSQVVGQGLLFF. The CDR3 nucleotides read TGTGCCAGCAGCCAAGTTGTGGGACAGGGCCTACTGTTTTTT.

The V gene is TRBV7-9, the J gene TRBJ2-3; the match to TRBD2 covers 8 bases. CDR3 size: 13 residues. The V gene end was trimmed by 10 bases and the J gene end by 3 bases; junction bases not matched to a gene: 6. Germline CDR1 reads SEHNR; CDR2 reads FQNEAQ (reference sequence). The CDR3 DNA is TGTGCCACACTGGGACTAGAAACAGATACGCAGTATTTT. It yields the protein CATLGLETDTQYF.

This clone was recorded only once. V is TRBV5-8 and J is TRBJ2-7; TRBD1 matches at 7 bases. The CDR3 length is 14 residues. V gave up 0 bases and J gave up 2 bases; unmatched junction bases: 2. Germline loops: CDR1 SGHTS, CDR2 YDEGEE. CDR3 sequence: CASSLGQGPYEQYF. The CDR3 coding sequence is TGTGCCAGCAGCTTGGGACAGGGACCCTACGAGCAGTACTTC.

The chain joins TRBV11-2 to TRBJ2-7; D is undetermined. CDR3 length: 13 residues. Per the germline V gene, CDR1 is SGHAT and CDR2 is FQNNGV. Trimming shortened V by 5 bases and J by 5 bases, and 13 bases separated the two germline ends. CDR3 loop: CASSHLSPDEQYF. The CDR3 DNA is TGTGCCAGCAGCCATTTAAGCCCCGACGAGCAGTACTTC.

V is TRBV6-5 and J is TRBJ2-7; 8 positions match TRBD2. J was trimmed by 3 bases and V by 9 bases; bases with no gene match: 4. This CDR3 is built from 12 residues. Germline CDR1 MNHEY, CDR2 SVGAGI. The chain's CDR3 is CARISGIYEQYF. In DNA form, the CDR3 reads TGTGCCAGGATTAGCGGGATCTACGAGCAGTACTTC.

In nucleotides, the CDR3 is TGTGCCAGCAGTTACTCGACACAGAGCGGCGGGGAGCTGTTTTTT. It is translated as CASSYSTQSGGELFF. The chain uses TRBV6-5 and TRBJ2-2; TRBD2 might be the D (5 bases). Trimming took off 0 bases at V and 7 bases at J, with 12 bases between the two ends. Germline lookup yields CDR1 MNHEY and CDR2 SVGAGI. The CDR3 runs to 15 residues.

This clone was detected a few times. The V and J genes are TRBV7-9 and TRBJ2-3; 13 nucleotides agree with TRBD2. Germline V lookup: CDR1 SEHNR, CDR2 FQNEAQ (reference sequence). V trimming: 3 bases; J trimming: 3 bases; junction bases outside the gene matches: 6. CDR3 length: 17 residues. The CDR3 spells CASSLGTSGKITDTQYF. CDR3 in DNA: TGTGCCAGCAGCTTGGGGACTAGCGGGAAGATTACAGATACGCAGTATTTT.

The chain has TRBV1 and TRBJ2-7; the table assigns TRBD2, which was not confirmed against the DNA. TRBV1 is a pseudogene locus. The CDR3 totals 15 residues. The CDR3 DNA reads TGCACCAGCAGCCAGATGACCGGGACTTTCTACGAGCAGTACTTC. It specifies CTSSQMTGTFYEQYF.

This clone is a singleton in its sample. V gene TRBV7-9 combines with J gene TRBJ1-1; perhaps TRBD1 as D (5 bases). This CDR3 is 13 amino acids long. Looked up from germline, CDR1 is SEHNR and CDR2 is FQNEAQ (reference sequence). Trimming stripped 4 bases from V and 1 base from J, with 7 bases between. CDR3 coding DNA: TGTGCCAGCAGCTCGGGGGGGAACACTGAAGCTTTCTTT. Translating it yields CASSSGGNTEAFF.

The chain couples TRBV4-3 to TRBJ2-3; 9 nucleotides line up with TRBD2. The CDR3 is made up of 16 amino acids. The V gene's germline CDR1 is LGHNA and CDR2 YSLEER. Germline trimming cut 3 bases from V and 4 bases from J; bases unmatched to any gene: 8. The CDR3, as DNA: TGCGCCAGCAGCCACCCTAGCGGGACAGCACCAGATACGCAGTATTTT. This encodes CASSHPSGTAPDTQYF.

The CDR3 loop is CASSGRQGDSPLHF. DNA of the CDR3: TGCGCCAGCAGTGGGCGACAGGGGGACTCACCCCTCCACTTT. The J gene is TRBJ1-6, the V gene TRBV5-1, with TRBD1 identical over 9 bases. The V gene's germline CDR1 is SGHRS and CDR2 YFSETQ. This CDR3 has 14 amino acids. J gave up 10 bases and V 5 bases, and 7 bases lay outside the gene matches.